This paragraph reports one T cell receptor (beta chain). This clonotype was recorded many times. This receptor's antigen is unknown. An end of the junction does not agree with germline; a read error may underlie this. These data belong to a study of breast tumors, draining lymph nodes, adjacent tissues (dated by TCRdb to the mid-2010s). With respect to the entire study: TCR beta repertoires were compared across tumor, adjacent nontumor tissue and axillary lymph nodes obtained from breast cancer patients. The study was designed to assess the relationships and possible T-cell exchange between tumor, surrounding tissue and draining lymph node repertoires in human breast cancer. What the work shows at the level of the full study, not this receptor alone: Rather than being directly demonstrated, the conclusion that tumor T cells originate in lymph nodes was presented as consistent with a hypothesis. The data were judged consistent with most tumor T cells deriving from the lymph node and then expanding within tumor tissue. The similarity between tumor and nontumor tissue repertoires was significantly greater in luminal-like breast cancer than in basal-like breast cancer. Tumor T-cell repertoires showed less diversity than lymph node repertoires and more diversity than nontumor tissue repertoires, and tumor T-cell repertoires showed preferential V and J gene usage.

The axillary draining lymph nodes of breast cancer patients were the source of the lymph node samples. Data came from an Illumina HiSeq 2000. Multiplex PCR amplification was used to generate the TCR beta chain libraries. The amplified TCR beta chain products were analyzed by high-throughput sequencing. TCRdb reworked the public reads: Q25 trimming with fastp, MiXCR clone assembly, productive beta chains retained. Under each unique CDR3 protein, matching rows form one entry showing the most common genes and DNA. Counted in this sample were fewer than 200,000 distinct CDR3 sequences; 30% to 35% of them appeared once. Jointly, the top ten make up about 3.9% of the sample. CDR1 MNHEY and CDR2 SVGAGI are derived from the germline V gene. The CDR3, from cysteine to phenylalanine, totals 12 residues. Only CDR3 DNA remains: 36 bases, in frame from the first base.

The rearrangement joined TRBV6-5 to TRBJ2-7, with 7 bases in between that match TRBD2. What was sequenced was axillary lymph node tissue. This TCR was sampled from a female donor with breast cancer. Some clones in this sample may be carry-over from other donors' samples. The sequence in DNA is TGTGCCACGGCGGGAGTCTCCCACGAGCAGTACTTC. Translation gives CATAGVSHEQYF.